These 12 T cell receptor beta chains were all obtained from the same sample, sequenced in a study of cytomegalovirus exposure and HLA in healthy donors. This PCR relied on a set of 60 Vbeta primers and 13 Jbeta primers. Using immunoSEQ multiplex PCR, the repertoire was profiled, and TCRdb retains in-frame clones only, with some absent. This sample has roughly 150,000 clones, with 85% found just once. Sequencing used PBMCs. These receptors all stem from a boy aged 2 to 10 in good health and CMV-seronegative.

The CDR3 nucleotides read TGTGCCAGCAGTGAAGACCTCCAACAGCGGGAGAGAGACGAGCAGTACTTC. It yields the protein CASSEDLQQRERDEQYF. The V gene is TRBV2, the J gene TRBJ2-7, with 8 bases fitting TRBD2. J gave up 5 bases and V 1 base, and 13 bases lay outside the gene matches. The germline CDR1 and CDR2 sequences are SNHLY and FYNNEI. The CDR3 contains 17 residues.

This clone appeared once. The chain carries TRBV27 and TRBJ1-1, with 7 bases matching TRBD1. The J segment lost 6 bases and the V segment lost 4 bases, leaving 8 bases of the junction unmatched. Germline values: CDR1 MNHEY, CDR2 SMNVEV (reference sequence). This CDR3 is 14 amino acids long. The CDR3: CASSSTGVWAEAFF. For the CDR3, the DNA is TGTGCCAGCAGTTCAACAGGGGTATGGGCTGAAGCTTTCTTT.

The chain employs TRBV28 and TRBJ1-5, with 8 nucleotides matching TRBD1. CDR1 MDHEN and CDR2 SYDVKM come from the germline V gene. Trimming at V came to 2 bases and at J to 6 bases, leaving 9 bases not matched to a gene. This CDR3 has 16 residues. The CDR3, as DNA: TGTGCCAGCAGTTTACCAGGGGGCTTAGTTAGTCAGCCCCAGCATTTT. This encodes CASSLPGGLVSQPQHF.

The chain carries TRBV27 and TRBJ1-2; D not certain. The germline CDR1 and CDR2 sequences are MNHEY and SMNVEV (reference sequence). The length of the CDR3 is 14 residues. Trimming removed 2 bases at V and 1 base at J, with 8 bases between. The CDR3 DNA reads TGTGCCAGCAGTTTACACATCTTTAACTATGGCTACACCTTC. Protein: CASSLHIFNYGYTF.

This chain connects TRBV30 to TRBJ1-5; D gene ambiguous. The CDR3 has 16 amino acids. V lost 2 bases to trimming and J lost 3 bases, with 17 bases between them. Looked up from germline, CDR1 is GTSNPN and CDR2 is SVGIG (reference sequence). The CDR3 spells CAWSPTGRHFNQPQHF. The CDR3 bases are TGTGCCTGGAGTCCCACCGGCAGGCACTTCAATCAGCCCCAGCATTTT.

This rearrangement joins TRBV4-1 to TRBJ2-7, with D possibly TRBD1 on 6 matching bases. V dropped 0 bases and J dropped 1 base, with 10 bases sitting between them. The CDR3 has 15 amino acids. Looked up from germline, CDR1 is MGHRA and CDR2 is YSYEKL. The CDR3 DNA sequence: TGCGCCAGCAGCCAAGAGGGGCAGGGGTCCTACGAGCAGTACTTC. Its translation is CASSQEGQGSYEQYF.

The chain combines TRBV30 with TRBJ1-6, with D possibly matching TRBD1 (6 bases). V was trimmed by 0 bases and J by 2 bases, leaving 8 bases between them. The CDR3 extends over 15 amino acids. Germline lookup yields CDR1 GTSNPN and CDR2 SVGIG (reference sequence). CDR3 DNA sequence: TGTGCCTGGAGTGTACAGGGAGCCTATAATTCACCCCTCCACTTT. Its translation is CAWSVQGAYNSPLHF.

The genes are TRBV6-1 and TRBJ2-5; 7 bases are shared with TRBD1. V shed 5 bases, J shed 0 bases, and the junction held 3 bases outside the gene matches. The CDR3 loop spans 14 amino acids. The germline CDR1 and CDR2 sequences are MNHNS and SASEGT. CDR3 protein: CASSSGGNQETQYF. The CDR3, as DNA: TGTGCCAGCAGTTCAGGGGGAAACCAAGAGACCCAGTACTTC.

The chain is built from TRBV25-1 and TRBJ1-2; 9 bases fit TRBD1. V was clipped by 2 bases and J by 5 bases; unmatched bases: 6. This CDR3 has 15 amino acids. The germline V gene has CDR1 MGHDK and CDR2 SYGVNS. This CDR3 is CASSEPRTGEYGYTF. The CDR3 DNA sequence: TGTGCCAGCAGTGAACCCCGGACAGGGGAGTATGGCTACACCTTC.

This clone was counted a single time. The genes are TRBV7-9 and TRBJ2-2, with D possibly matching TRBD1 (6 bases). CDR3 size: 18 residues. V was clipped by 5 bases and J by 6 bases, with 25 bases between them. The germline V gene encodes CDR1 SEHNR and CDR2 FQNEAQ (reference sequence). The CDR3 coding sequence is TGTGCCAGCAGCCCCACCCAGAGGGGGAACAGGGCGGCCGGGGAGCTGTTTTTT. Protein product: CASSPTQRGNRAAGELFF.

The V gene is TRBV6-6, the J gene TRBJ2-5, with TRBD2 as a possible D gene (6 bases). Germline V gives CDR1 MNHNY, CDR2 SVGAGI (reference sequence). This CDR3 region has 11 residues. The ends were cut back, 7 bases at V and 4 bases at J, with 7 bases in the middle. CDR3 sequence (DNA): TGTGCCAGCAAGGAGGGAGAGACCCAGTACTTC. Protein product: CASKEGETQYF.

J is TRBJ2-1 and V is TRBV11-3; a weak D match, TRBD2 (6 bases). The CDR3 contains 15 residues. The germline V and J ends were trimmed by 1 base and 7 bases, with 14 bases remaining between them. Germline values: CDR1 SGHNT, CDR2 YENEEA. The CDR3 DNA reads as TGTGCCAGCAGCTTAGGCGGGGTGGACTGGAATGAGCAGTTCTTC. Translating gives CASSLGGVDWNEQFF.